This entry is about one T cell receptor (beta chain). This sample is drawn from a study of shared clonotypes between healthy human individuals. Produced via immunoSEQ multiplex PCR; TCRdb's table is partial and in-frame only. The sample has approximately 500,000 clones, around 96% seen once. Germline CDR1 and CDR2: SGHRS and YFSETQ. V dropped 7 bases and J dropped 2; count of bases not matched to a gene: 4. CDR3 size: 13 residues. Sequencing was done on a sample of naive CD4+ T cells sorted from blood. Specified subset: CD45RA+ positively selected. The TCR sequence derives from a woman aged 25 to 39 in good health. The chain couples TRBV5-1 to TRBJ2-5; 8 bases are shared with TRBD1. CDR3 loop: CASGQGVQETQYF. CDR3 in DNA: TGCGCCAGCGGACAGGGAGTACAAGAGACCCAGTACTTC.